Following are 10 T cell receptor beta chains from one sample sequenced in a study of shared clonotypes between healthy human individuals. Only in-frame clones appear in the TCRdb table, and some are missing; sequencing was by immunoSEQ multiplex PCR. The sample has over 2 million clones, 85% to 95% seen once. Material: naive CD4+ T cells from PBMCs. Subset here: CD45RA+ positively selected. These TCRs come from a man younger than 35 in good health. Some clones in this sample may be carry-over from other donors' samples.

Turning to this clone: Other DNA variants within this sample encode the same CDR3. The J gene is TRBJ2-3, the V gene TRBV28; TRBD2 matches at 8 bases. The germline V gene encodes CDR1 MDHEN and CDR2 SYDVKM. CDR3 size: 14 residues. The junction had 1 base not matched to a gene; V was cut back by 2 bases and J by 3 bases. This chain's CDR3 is CASSLGGRTDTQYF. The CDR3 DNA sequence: TGTGCCAGCAGTTTAGGCGGGAGGACAGATACGCAGTATTTT.

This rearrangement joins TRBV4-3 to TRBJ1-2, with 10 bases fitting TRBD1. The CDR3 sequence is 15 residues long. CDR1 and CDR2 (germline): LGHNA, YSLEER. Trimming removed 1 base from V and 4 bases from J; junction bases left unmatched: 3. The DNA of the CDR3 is TGCGCCAGCAGCCAAGCCGGGACAGGGGCCTATGGCTACACCTTC. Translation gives CASSQAGTGAYGYTF.

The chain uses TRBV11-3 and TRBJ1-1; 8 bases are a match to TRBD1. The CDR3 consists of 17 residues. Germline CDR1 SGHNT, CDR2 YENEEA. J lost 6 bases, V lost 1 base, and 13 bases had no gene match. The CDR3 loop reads CASSLGLLGQGASEAFF. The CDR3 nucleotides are TGTGCCAGCAGCTTAGGGCTGCTCGGGCAGGGGGCCTCTGAAGCTTTCTTT. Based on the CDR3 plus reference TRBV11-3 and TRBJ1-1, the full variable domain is EAGVVQSPRYKIIEKKQPVAFWCNPISGHNTLYWYLQNLGQGPELLIRYENEEAVDDSQLPKDRFSAERLKGVDSTLKIQPAELGDSAVYLCASSLGLLGQGASEAFFGQGTRLTVV.

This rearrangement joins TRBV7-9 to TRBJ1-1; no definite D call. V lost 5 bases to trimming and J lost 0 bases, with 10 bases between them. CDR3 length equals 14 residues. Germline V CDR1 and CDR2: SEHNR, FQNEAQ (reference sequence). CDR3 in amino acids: CASSVGVMNTEAFF. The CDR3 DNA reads TGTGCCAGCAGCGTTGGGGTGATGAACACTGAAGCTTTCTTT.

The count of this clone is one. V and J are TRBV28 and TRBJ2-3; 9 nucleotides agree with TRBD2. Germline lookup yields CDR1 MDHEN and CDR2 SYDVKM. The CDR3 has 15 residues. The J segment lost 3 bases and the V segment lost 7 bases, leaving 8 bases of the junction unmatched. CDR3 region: CASTVAGAATDTQYF. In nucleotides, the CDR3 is TGTGCCAGCACCGTAGCGGGAGCGGCAACAGATACGCAGTATTTT. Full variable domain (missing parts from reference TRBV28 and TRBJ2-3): DVKVTQSSRYLVKRTGEKVFLECVQDMDHENMFWYRQDPGLGLRLIYFSYDVKMKEKGDIPEGYSVSREKKERFSLILESASTNQTSMYLCASTVAGAATDTQYFGPGTRLTVL.

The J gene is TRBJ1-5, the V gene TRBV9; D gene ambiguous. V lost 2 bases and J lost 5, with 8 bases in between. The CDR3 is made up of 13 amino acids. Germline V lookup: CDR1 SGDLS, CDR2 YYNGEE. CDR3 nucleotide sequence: TGTGCCAGCAGCGTGGACTTCGATCAGCCCCAGCATTTT. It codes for CASSVDFDQPQHF.

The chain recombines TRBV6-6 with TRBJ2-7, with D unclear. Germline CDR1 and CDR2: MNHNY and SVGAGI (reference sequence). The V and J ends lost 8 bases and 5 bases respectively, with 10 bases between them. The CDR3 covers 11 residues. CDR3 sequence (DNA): TGTGCCAGCGTCGATTTCCACGAGCAGTACTTC. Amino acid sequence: CASVDFHEQYF.

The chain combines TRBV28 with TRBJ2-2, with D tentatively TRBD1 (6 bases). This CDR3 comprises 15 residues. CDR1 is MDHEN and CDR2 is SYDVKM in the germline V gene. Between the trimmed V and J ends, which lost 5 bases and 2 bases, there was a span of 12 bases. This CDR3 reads CASSDTGSNTGELFF. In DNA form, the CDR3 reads TGTGCCAGCAGTGATACAGGGAGTAACACCGGGGAGCTGTTTTTT.

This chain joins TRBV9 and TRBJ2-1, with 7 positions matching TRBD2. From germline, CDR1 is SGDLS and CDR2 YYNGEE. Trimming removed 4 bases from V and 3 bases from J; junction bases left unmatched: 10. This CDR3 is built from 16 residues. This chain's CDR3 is CASSPGGGPYYNEQFF. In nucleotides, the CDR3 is TGTGCCAGCAGCCCGGGGGGAGGGCCTTACTACAATGAGCAGTTCTTC.

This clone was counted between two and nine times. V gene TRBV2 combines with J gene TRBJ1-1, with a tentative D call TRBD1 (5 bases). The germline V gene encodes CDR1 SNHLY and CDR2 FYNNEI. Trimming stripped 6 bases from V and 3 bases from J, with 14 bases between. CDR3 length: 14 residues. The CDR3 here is CASSGGARDTEAFF. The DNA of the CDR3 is TGTGCCAGCAGCGGAGGGGCCAGGGACACTGAAGCTTTCTTT.